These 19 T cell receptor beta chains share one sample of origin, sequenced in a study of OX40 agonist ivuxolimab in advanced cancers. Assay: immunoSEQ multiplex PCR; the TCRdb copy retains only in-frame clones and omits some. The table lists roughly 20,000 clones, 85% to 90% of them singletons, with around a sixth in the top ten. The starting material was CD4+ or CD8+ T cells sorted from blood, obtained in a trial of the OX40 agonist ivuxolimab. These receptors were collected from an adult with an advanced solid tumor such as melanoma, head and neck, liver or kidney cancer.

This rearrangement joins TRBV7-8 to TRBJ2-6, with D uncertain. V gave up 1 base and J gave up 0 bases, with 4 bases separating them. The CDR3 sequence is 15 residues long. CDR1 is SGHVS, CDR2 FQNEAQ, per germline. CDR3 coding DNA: TGTGCCAGCAGCTTAGACAGCTCTGGGGCCAACGTCCTGACTTTC. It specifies CASSLDSSGANVLTF.

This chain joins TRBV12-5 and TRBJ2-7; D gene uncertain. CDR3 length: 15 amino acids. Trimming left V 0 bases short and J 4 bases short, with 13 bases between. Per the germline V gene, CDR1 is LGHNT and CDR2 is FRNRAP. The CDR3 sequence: CASGLVLNSPYEQYF. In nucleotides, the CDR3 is TGTGCTAGTGGTTTGGTACTAAACAGTCCATACGAGCAGTACTTC.

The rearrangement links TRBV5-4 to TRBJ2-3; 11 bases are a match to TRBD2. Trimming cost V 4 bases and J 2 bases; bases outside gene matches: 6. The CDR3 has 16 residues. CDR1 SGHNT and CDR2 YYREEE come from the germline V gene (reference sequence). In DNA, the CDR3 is TGTGCCAGCAGCAGACTAGCGGGATCGCCCACAGATACGCAGTATTTT. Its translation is CASSRLAGSPTDTQYF.

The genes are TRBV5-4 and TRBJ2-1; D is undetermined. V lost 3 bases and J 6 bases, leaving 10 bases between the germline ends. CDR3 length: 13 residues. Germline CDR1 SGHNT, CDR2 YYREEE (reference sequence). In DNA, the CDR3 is TGTGCCAGCAGCTCCCCTCAATCCAATGAGCAGTTCTTC. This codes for CASSSPQSNEQFF.

The CDR3 nucleotides read TGTGCCAGCAGCCCGGGTAGTTCCGGAAACACCATATATTTT. This sequence encodes CASSPGSSGNTIYF. This chain joins TRBV7-3 and TRBJ1-3; D remains unclear. V was pared by 5 bases and J by 4 bases, with 12 bases between. Germline V gene sequence: CDR1 SGHTA, CDR2 FQGTGA. The CDR3 spans 14 residues.

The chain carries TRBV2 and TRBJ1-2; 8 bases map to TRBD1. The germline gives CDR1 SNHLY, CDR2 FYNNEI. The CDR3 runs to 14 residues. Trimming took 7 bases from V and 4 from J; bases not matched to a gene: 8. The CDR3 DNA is TGTGCCAGCACCGGGGACAGGACCGCCTATGGCTACACCTTC. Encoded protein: CASTGDRTAYGYTF. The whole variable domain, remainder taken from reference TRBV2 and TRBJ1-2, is EPEVTQTPSHQVTQMGQEVILRCVPISNHLYFYWYRQILGQKVEFLVSFYNNEISEKSEIFDDQFSVERPDGSNFTLKIRSTKLEDSAMYFCASTGDRTAYGYTFGSGTRLTVV.

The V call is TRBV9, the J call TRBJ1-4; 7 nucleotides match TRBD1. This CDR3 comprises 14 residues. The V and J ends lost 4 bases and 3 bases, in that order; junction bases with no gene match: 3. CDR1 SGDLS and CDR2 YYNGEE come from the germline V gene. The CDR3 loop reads CASSQGQPNEKLFF. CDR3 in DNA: TGTGCCAGCAGCCAGGGACAGCCTAATGAAAAACTGTTTTTT.

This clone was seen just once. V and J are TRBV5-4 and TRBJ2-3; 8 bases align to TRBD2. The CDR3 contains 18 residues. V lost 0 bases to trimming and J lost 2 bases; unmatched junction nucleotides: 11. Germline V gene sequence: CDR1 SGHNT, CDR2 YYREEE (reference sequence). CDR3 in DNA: TGTGCCAGCAGCTTGGATGGGACTAGGGGTCGCCCCACAGATACGCAGTATTTT. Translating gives CASSLDGTRGRPTDTQYF.

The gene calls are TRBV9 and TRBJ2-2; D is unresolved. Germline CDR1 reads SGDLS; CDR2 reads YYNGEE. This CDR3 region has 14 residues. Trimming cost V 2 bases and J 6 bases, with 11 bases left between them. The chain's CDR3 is CASSVRSDPGELFF. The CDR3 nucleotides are TGTGCCAGCAGCGTCCGGTCCGATCCCGGGGAGCTGTTTTTT. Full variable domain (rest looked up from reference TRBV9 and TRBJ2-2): DSGVTQTPKHLITATGQRVTLRCSPRSGDLSVYWYQQSLDQGLQFLIQYYNGEERAKGNILERFSAQQFPDLHSELNLSSLELGDSALYFCASSVRSDPGELFFGEGSRLTVL.

The CDR3 DNA is TGTGCCACTAGAACCACTCGGGCCTCCCTCGGGGCCAACGTCCTGACTTTC. Translation: CATRTTRASLGANVLTF. The genes are TRBV19 and TRBJ2-6; D is unclear. Germline assignment: CDR1 LNHDA and CDR2 SQIVND (reference sequence). The CDR3 is 17 residues long. V gave up 10 bases and J gave up 4 bases, with 23 bases separating them.

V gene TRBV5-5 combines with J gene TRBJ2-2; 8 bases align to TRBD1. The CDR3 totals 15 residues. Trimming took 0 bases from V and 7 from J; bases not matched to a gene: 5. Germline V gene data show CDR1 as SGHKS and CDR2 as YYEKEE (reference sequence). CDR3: CASSLVAGGGGELFF. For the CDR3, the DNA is TGTGCCAGCAGCTTGGTGGCAGGGGGCGGCGGGGAGCTGTTTTTT.

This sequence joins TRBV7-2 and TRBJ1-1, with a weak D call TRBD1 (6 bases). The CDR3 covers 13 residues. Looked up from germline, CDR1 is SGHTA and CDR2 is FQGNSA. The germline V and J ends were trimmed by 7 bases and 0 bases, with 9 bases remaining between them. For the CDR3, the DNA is TGTGCCAGCACCAGGGGATTGAACACTGAAGCTTTCTTT. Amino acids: CASTRGLNTEAFF. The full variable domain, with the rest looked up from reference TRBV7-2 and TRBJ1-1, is GAGVSQSPSNKVTEKGKDVELRCDPISGHTALYWYRQSLGQGLEFLIYFQGNSAPDKSGLPSDRFSAERTGGSVSTLTIQRTQQEDSAVYLCASTRGLNTEAFFGQGTRLTVV.

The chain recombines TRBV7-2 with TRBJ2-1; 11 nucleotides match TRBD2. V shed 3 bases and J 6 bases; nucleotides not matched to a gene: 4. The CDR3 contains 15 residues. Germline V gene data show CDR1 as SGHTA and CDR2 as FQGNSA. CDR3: CASSLTSGEGNEQFF. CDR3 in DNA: TGTGCCAGCAGCTTGACTAGCGGGGAAGGCAATGAGCAGTTCTTC.

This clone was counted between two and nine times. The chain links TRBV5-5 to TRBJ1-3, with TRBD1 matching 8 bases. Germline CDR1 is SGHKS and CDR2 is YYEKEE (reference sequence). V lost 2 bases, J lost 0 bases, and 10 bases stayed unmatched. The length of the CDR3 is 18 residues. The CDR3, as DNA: TGTGCCAGCAGCTTAACCGGGACAGGCGTTAGCTCTGGAAACACCATATATTTT. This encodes CASSLTGTGVSSGNTIYF.

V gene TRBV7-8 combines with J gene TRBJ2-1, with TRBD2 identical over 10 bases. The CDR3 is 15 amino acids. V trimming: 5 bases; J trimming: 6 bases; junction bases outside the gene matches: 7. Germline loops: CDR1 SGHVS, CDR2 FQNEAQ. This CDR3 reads CASSNLGLASNEQFF. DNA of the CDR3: TGTGCCAGCAGCAACTTGGGACTAGCGTCCAATGAGCAGTTCTTC.

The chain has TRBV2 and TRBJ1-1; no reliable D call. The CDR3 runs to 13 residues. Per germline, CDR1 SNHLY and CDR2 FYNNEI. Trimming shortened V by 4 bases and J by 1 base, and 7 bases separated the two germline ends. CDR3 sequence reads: CASSVDPNTEAFF. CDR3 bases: TGTGCCAGCAGTGTCGACCCGAACACTGAAGCTTTCTTT.

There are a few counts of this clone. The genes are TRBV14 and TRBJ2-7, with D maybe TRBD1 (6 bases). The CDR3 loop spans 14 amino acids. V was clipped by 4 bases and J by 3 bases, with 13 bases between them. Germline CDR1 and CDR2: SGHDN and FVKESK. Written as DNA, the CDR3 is TGTGCCAGCAGCCCCGGCCGAGGGGGCTACGAGCAGTACTTC. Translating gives CASSPGRGGYEQYF.

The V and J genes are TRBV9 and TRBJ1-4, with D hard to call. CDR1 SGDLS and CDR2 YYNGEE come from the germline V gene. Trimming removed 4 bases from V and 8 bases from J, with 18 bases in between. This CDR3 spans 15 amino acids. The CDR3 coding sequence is TGTGCCAGCAGCTCCGGCCCCGGTAGGGAGGAAAAACTGTTTTTT. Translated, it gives CASSSGPGREEKLFF.

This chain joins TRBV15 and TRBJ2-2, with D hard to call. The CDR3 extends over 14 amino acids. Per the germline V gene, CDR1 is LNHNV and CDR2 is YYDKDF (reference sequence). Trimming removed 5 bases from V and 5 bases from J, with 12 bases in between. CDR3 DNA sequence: TGTGCCACCAGCGGTTCGGTGAGGACCGGGGAGCTGTTTTTT. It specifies CATSGSVRTGELFF.